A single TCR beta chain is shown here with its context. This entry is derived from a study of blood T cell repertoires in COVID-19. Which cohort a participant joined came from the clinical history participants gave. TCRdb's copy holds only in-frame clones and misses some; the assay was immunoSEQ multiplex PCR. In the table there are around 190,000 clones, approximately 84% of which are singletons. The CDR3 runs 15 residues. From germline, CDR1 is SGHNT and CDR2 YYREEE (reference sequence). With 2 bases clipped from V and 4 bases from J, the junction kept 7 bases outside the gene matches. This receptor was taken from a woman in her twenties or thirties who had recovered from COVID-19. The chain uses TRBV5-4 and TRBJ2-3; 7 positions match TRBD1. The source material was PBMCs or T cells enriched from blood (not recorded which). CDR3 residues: CASSLDRARADTQYF. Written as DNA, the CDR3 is TGTGCCAGCAGCTTAGACAGGGCACGGGCAGATACGCAGTATTTT.